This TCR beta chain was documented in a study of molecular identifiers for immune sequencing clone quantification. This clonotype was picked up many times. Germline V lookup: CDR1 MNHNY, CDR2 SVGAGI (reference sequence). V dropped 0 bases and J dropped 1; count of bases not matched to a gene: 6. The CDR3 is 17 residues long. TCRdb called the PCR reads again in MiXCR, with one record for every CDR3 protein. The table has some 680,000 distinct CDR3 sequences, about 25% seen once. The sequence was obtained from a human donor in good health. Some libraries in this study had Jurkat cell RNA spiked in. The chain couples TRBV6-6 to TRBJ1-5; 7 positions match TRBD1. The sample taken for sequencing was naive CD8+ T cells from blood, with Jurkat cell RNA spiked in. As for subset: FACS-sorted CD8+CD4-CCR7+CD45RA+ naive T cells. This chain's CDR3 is CASSYSITGDSNQPQHF. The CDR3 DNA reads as TGTGCCAGCAGTTACTCGATCACAGGGGACAGCAATCAGCCCCAGCATTTT.